This entry concerns a single TCR beta chain. In the authors' workflow: Counts of nucleated cells, estimated from reference gene primer amplification, were obtained. TCRdb keeps only in-frame clones here, not all; method: immunoSEQ multiplex PCR. The V and J calls and the clone size are those of that table, but D and trimming were determined from the DNA. This table has about 180,000 clones, 89% appearing once. This sample stems from a study of blood T cell repertoires in COVID-19. At the level of the study: In each case, the material was cDNA or gDNA derived from T cells, B-cell-depleted T cells, or PBMCs.

Participants were aged 18 to 89 years, lived in around 22 US areas, and enrolled virtually. This CDR3 region has 15 residues. J gave up 0 bases and V 3 bases, and 1 base lay outside the gene matches. Germline loops: CDR1 LNHDA, CDR2 SQIVND (reference sequence). The receptor was isolated from a woman between 40 and 50 years old with acute COVID-19. Source material: PBMCs or T cells enriched from blood (not recorded which). This sequence joins TRBV19 and TRBJ2-1; 8 bases fit TRBD2. This CDR3 is CASSIRGGSYNEQFF. DNA for the CDR3: TGTGCCAGTAGTATTCGGGGGGGCTCCTACAATGAGCAGTTCTTC.